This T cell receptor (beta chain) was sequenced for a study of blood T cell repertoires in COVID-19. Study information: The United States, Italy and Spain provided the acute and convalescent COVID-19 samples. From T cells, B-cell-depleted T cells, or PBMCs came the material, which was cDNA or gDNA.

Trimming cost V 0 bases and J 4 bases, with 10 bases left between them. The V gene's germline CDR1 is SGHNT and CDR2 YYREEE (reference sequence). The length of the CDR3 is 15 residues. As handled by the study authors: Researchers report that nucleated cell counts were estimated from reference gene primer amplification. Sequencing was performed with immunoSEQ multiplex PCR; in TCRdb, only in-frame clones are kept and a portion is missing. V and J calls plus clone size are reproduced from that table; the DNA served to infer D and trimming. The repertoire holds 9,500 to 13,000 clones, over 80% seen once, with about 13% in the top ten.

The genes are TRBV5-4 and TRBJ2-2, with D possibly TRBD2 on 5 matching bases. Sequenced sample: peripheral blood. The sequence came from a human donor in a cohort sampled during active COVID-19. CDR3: CASSLAGSRTGELFF. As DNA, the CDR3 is TGTGCCAGCAGCTTGGCTGGGAGCCGCACCGGGGAGCTGTTTTTT.